The clone carrying this T cell receptor (beta chain) was seen only once. This sample was included in a study of blood T cell repertoires in COVID-19. Study at large: In each case, the material was cDNA or gDNA derived from T cells, B-cell-depleted T cells, or PBMCs.

The germline V gene has CDR1 SGHAT and CDR2 FQNNGV. This CDR3 is built from 13 residues. V was shortened by 5 bases and J by 4 bases, with 11 bases between the two germline ends. The assay was immunoSEQ multiplex PCR, and TCRdb's table has in-frame clones only and misses some. This sample yields 350,000 to 450,000 clones, of which approximately 90% are seen a single time; 1.1% belongs to the top ten. Cohort 3 donors were reported recovered after two negative PCRs, clearance, or symptom resolution. This chain links TRBV11-2 with TRBJ2-5; a weak D match, TRBD1 (6 bases). Source material: PBMCs or T cells enriched from blood (not recorded which). The receptor comes from a young man who had recovered from COVID-19. CDR3 amino acids: CASSLQGIETQYF. The CDR3 region has the DNA TGTGCCAGCAGCCTACAGGGTATAGAGACCCAGTACTTC.